This T cell receptor beta chain originates from a study of blood T cell repertoires in COVID-19. Libraries were prepared by immunoSEQ multiplex PCR; TCRdb keeps only in-frame clonotypes and omits some of them. The sample has roughly 670,000 clones, about 87% seen once. V was trimmed by 4 bases and J by 3 bases, leaving 15 bases between them. Germline CDR1 reads SGDLS; CDR2 reads YYNGEE. The CDR3 runs 15 residues. The sample consisted of peripheral blood. This chain uses TRBV9 with TRBJ2-3; D uncertain. The clonotype was recovered from a woman between 18 and 29 years old with acute or convalescent COVID-19. The CDR3 here is CASSPLAAGTDTQYF. DNA of the CDR3: TGTGCCAGCAGCCCCCTCGCGGCTGGGACAGATACGCAGTATTTT. Using reference TRBV9 and TRBJ2-3 for the parts outside the CDR3, the full variable domain is DSGVTQTPKHLITATGQRVTLRCSPRSGDLSVYWYQQSLDQGLQFLIQYYNGEERAKGNILERFSAQQFPDLHSELNLSSLELGDSALYFCASSPLAAGTDTQYFGPGTRLTVL.